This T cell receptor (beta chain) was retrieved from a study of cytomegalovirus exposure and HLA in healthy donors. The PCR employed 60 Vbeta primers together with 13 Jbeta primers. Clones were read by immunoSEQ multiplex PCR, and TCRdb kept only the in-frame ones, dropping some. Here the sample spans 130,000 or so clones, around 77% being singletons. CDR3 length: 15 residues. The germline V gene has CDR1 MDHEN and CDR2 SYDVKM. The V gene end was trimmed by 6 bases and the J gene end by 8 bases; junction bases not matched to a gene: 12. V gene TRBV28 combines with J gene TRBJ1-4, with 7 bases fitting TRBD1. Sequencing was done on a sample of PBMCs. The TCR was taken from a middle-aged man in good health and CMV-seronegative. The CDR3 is CASSPGQVGKEKLFF. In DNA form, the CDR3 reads TGTGCCAGCAGCCCCGGACAGGTCGGGAAAGAAAAACTGTTTTTT.